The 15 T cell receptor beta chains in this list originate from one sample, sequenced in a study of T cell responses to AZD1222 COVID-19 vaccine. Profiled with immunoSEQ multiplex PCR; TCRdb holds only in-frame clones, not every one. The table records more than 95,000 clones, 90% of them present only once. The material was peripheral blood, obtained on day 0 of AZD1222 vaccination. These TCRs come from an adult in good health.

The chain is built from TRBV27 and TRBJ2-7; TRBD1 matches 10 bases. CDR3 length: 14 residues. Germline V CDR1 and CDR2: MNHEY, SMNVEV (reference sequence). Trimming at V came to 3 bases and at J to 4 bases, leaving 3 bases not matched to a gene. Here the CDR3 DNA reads TGTGCCAGCAGTTTCGGGGACAGGGGATACGAGCAGTACTTC. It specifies CASSFGDRGYEQYF.

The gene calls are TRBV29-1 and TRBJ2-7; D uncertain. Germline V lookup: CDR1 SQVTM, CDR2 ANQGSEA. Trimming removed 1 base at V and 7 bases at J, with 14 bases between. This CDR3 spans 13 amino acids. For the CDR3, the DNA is TGCAGCGTTGAAGGGCTGGCGGAGAGGGAGCAGTACTTC. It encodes CSVEGLAEREQYF.

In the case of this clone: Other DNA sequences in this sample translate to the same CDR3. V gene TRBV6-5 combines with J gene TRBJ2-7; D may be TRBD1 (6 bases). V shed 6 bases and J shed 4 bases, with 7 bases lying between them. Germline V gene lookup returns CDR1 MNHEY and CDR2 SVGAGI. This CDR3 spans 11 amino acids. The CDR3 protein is CASRQGYEQYF. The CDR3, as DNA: TGTGCCAGCAGACAGGGTTACGAGCAGTACTTC.

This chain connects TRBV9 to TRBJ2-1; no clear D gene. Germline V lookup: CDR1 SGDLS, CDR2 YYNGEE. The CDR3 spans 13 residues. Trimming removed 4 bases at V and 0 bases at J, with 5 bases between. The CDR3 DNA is TGTGCCAGCAGCACCCTCTCCTACAATGAGCAGTTCTTC. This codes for CASSTLSYNEQFF.

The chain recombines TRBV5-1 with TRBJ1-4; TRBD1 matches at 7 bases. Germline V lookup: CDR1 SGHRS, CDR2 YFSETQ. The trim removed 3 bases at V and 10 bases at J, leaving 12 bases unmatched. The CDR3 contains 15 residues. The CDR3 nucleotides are TGCGCCAGCAGCTCTGGGACAGCCTTTGGTGGAAAACTGTTTTTT. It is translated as CASSSGTAFGGKLFF.

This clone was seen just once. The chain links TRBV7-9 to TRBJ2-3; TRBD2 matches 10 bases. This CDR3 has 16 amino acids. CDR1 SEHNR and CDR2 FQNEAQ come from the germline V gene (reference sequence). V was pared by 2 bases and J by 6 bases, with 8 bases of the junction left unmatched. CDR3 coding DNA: TGTGCCAGCAGCTTAATGTCTAGCGGGAGCGCGGATACGCAGTATTTT. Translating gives CASSLMSSGSADTQYF. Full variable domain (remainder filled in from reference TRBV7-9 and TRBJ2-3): DTGVSQNPRHKITKRGQNVTFRCDPISEHNRLYWYRQTLGQGPEFLTYFQNEAQLEKSRLLSDRFSAERPKGSFSTLEIQRTEQGDSAMYLCASSLMSSGSADTQYFGPGTRLTVL.

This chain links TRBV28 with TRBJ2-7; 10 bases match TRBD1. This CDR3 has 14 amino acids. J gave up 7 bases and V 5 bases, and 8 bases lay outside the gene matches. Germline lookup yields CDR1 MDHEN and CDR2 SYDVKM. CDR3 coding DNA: TGTGCCAGCAGTAACCGGGACAGGGGTCGGGAGCAGTACTTC. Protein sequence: CASSNRDRGREQYF.

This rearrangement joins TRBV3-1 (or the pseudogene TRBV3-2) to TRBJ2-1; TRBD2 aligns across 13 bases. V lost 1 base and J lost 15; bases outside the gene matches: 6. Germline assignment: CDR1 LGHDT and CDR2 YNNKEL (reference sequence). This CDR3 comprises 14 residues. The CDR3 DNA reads TGTGCCAGCAGCCAAGCCAGGACTAGCGGGGGAGGGTTCTTC. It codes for CASSQARTSGGGFF.

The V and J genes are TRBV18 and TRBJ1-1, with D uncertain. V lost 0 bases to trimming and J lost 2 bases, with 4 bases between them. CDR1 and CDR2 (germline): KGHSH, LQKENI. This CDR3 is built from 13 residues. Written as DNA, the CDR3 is TGTGCCAGCTCACCACCGATTAACACTGAAGCTTTCTTT. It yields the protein CASSPPINTEAFF.

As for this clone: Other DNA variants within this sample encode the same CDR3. Written as DNA, the CDR3 is TGCGCCAGCAGCTTGGGTACAACTAATGAAAAACTGTTTTTT. Translation: CASSLGTTNEKLFF. The chain has TRBV5-1 and TRBJ1-4; D uncertain. The V end was cut by 0 bases, the J end by 0 bases, with 3 bases between. The CDR3 is made up of 14 amino acids. The germline gives CDR1 SGHRS, CDR2 YFSETQ.

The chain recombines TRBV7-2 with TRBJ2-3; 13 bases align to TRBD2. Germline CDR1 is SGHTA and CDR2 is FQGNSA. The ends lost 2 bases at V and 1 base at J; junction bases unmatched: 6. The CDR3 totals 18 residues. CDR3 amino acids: CASSLILAGGPGTDTQYF. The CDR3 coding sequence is TGTGCCAGCAGCTTAATACTAGCGGGAGGGCCGGGCACAGATACGCAGTATTTT.

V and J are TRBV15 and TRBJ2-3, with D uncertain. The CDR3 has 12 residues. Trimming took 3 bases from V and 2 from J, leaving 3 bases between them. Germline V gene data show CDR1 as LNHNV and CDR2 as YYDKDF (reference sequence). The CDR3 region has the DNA TGTGCCACCAGCAGCTACACAGATACGCAGTATTTT. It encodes CATSSYTDTQYF. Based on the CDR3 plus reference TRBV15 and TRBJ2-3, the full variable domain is DAMVIQNPRYQVTQFGKPVTLSCSQTLNHNVMYWYQQKSSQAPKLLFHYYDKDFNNEADTPDNFQSRRPNTSFCFLDIRSPGLGDTAMYLCATSSYTDTQYFGPGTRLTVL.

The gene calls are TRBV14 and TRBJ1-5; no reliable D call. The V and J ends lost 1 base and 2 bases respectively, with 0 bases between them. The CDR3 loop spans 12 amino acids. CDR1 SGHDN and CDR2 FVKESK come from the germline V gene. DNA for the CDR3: TGTGCCAGCAGCCAAGGCAATCAGCCCCAGCATTTT. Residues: CASSQGNQPQHF.

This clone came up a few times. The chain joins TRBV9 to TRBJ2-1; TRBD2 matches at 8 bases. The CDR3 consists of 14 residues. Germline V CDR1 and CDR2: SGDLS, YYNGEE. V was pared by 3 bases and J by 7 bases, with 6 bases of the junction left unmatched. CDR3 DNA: TGTGCCAGCAGCGCCGGGACTAGGGGAAATGAGCAGTTCTTC. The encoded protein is CASSAGTRGNEQFF. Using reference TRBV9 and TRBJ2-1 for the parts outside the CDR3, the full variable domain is DSGVTQTPKHLITATGQRVTLRCSPRSGDLSVYWYQQSLDQGLQFLIQYYNGEERAKGNILERFSAQQFPDLHSELNLSSLELGDSALYFCASSAGTRGNEQFFGPGTRLTVL.

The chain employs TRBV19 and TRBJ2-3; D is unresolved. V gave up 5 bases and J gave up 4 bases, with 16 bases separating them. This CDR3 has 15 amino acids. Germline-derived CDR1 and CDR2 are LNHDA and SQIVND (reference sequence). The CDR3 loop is CASSSYTPLSDTQYF. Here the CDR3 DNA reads TGTGCCAGTAGTTCTTACACGCCTCTGTCAGATACGCAGTATTTT.